This T cell receptor beta chain was captured in a study of beta chain features in type 1 diabetes. Study-wide background: Comparable age, gender and cell yields were observed in patients relative to healthy donors.

Isolated RNA was reverse transcribed in full, so expressed TCRB transcripts were sequenced. Profiling relied on immunoSEQ multiplex PCR, and the TCRdb table lists in-frame clones only, not all of them. Here the sample spans fewer than 150,000 clones, 6.9% being singletons. Worth noting for this clone: Its specificity is not known.

General study results and limits: Within the patient group, naive, central memory and Treg TCRB repertoires appeared more similar to each other than within healthy donors. For TCRB rearrangement, an influence of HLA type remained unresolved here.

The CDR3 totals 15 residues. Germline assignment: CDR1 KGHSH and CDR2 LQKENI. Trimming removed 2 bases at V and 6 bases at J, with 14 bases between. Sorted CD4+ subsets: naive, central memory, regulatory, stem cell-like memory (CD45RO/CCR7/CD25/CD127/CD95/CD27 panel). The sequence came from a woman between 25 and 40 years old in good health. This rearrangement joins TRBV18 to TRBJ1-5; D unresolved. Sequencing was performed on central memory CD4+ T cells from blood. DNA of the CDR3: TGTGCCAGCTCACCAATGGAGATGGCGGGTCAGCCCCAGCATTTT. This encodes CASSPMEMAGQPQHF.